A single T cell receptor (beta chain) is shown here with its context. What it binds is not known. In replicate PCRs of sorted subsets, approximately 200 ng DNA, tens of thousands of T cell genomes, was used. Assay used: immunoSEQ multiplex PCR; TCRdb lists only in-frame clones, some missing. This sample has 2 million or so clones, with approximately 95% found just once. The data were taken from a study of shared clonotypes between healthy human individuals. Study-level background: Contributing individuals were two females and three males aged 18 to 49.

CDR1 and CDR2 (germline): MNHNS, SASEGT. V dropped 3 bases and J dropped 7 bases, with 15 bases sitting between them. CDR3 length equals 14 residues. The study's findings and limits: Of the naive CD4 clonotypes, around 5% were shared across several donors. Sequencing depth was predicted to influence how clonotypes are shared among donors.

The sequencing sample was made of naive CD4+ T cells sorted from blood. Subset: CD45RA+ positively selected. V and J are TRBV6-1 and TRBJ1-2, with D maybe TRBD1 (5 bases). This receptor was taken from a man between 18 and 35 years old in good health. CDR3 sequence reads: CASSDAWGIGGYTF. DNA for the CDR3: TGTGCCAGCAGTGACGCCTGGGGGATCGGTGGCTACACCTTC.